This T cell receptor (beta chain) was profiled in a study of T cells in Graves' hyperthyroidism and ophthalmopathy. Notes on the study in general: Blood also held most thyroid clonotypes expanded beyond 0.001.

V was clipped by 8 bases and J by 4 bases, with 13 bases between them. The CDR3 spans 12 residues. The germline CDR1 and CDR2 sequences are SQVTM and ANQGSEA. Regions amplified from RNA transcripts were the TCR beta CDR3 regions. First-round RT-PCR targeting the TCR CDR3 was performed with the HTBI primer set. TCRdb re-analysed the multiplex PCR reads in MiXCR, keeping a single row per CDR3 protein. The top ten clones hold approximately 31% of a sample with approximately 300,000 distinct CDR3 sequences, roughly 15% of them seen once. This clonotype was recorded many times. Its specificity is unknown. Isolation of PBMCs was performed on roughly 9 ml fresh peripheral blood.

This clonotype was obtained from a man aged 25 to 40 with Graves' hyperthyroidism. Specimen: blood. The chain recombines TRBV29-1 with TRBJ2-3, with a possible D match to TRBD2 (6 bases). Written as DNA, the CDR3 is TGCAGCTCCCTCTCGGGGGCAGATACGCAGTATTTT. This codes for CSSLSGADTQYF.